The 22 T cell receptor beta chains given below trace back to one sample, sequenced in a study of T cell responses to AZD1222 COVID-19 vaccine. Here immunoSEQ multiplex PCR was the method, and the copy in TCRdb shows in-frame clones only, minus some. The table shows roughly 120,000 clones, with approximately 90% occurring only once. The source was peripheral blood, collected on day 0 of AZD1222 vaccination. The receptor source for this set is an adult in good health.

The CDR3 nucleotides read TGTGCCAGCAGCCTTTCGGTGAACACTGAAGCTTTCTTT. Amino acid sequence: CASSLSVNTEAFF. This chain joins TRBV11-3 and TRBJ1-1; D gene unclear. V shed 5 bases and J shed 0 bases, with 7 bases lying between them. The CDR3 spans 13 residues. In germline, CDR1 is SGHNT, CDR2 YENEEA.

The chain joins TRBV21-1 to TRBJ2-3; the D call in the table, TRBD1, was not verified against the DNA. TRBV21-1 is deemed a pseudogene. The CDR3 runs 16 residues. CDR3 coding DNA: TGTGCCAGGACCAGACAGGGACATCGCGGCACAGATACGCAGTATTTT. It codes for CARTRQGHRGTDTQYF.

This clone was counted between two and nine times. CDR3 residues: CASSENGGRSPLHF. In DNA, the CDR3 is TGTGCCAGCAGCGAGAATGGGGGACGATCACCCCTCCACTTT. The J gene is TRBJ1-6, the V gene TRBV3-1 (or the pseudogene TRBV3-2); D is perhaps TRBD1 (5 bases). The CDR3 runs to 14 residues. Trimming removed 5 bases at V and 10 bases at J, with 15 bases between. Germline V lookup: CDR1 LGHDT, CDR2 YNNKEL (reference sequence).

This rearrangement joins TRBV19 to TRBJ2-7, with no clear D. The CDR3 consists of 14 residues. CDR1 LNHDA and CDR2 SQIVND come from the germline V gene (reference sequence). The ends were cut back, 5 bases at V and 1 base at J, with 12 bases in the middle. DNA of the CDR3: TGTGCCAGTAGTTCATGGACGGATTCCTACGAGCAGTACTTC. As protein: CASSSWTDSYEQYF.

V is TRBV5-8 and J is TRBJ1-1, with unresolved D. The V end was cut by 0 bases, the J end by 3 bases, with 3 bases between. Germline V gene data show CDR1 as SGHTS and CDR2 as YDEGEE. The CDR3 spans 12 residues. The CDR3 loop is CASSLAYTEAFF. In nucleotides, the CDR3 is TGTGCCAGCAGCTTGGCTTACACTGAAGCTTTCTTT.

The rearrangement links TRBV19 to TRBJ2-3, with TRBD1 as a possible D gene (6 bases). V dropped 1 base and J dropped 2 bases, with 13 bases sitting between them. This CDR3 has 16 amino acids. The germline gives CDR1 LNHDA, CDR2 SQIVND (reference sequence). CDR3 in DNA: TGTGCCAGTAGTATAGGCAGGGGTCACCTCACAGATACGCAGTATTTT. It specifies CASSIGRGHLTDTQYF.

The genes are TRBV6-6 and TRBJ2-3, with D perhaps being TRBD1 or TRBD2 (5 bases each). This CDR3 has 14 amino acids. Germline lookup yields CDR1 MNHNY and CDR2 SVGAGI (reference sequence). The V gene lost 3 bases and the J gene lost 0 bases, with 7 bases spanning the gap. CDR3 nucleotide sequence: TGTGCCAGCAGTTATGGGGACAGCACAGATACGCAGTATTTT. Translated: CASSYGDSTDTQYF.

The genes are TRBV24-1 and TRBJ2-5; 10 bases align to TRBD1. There are 18 residues in the CDR3. Germline CDR1 and CDR2: KGHDR and SFDVKD. Trimming removed 5 bases from V and 5 bases from J; junction bases left unmatched: 16. This CDR3 reads CATSVNPTTGGAWETQYF. The CDR3 DNA sequence: TGTGCCACCAGTGTCAATCCGACGACAGGGGGCGCGTGGGAGACCCAGTACTTC.

This chain joins TRBV27 and TRBJ2-3; D uncertain. Looked up from germline, CDR1 is MNHEY and CDR2 is SMNVEV (reference sequence). Trimming pared 4 bases from V and 0 bases from J, leaving 11 bases between. There are 15 residues in the CDR3. CDR3 DNA: TGTGCCAGCAGTTCCCCCTACGGTAGCACAGATACGCAGTATTTT. As protein: CASSSPYGSTDTQYF.

The genes are TRBV7-8 and TRBJ2-3; D not resolved. V lost 6 bases and J lost 6, with 4 bases in between. Germline V gene data show CDR1 as SGHVS and CDR2 as FQNEAQ. The CDR3 extends over 10 amino acids. CDR3 sequence (DNA): TGTGCCAGCAGTGACGATACGCAGTATTTT. As protein: CASSDDTQYF.

The V call is TRBV24-1, the J call TRBJ2-1, with no clear D. V shed 7 bases and J shed 2 bases, with 2 bases lying between them. This CDR3 comprises 11 residues. CDR1 and CDR2 (germline): KGHDR, SFDVKD. CDR3 sequence reads: CATRPYNEQFF. The CDR3 DNA reads as TGTGCCACCAGACCCTACAATGAGCAGTTCTTC.

In its sample, this clone was seen a few times. This chain connects TRBV7-8 to TRBJ1-4; D ambiguous. CDR3 length equals 17 residues. The V and J ends lost 3 bases and 0 bases respectively, with 14 bases between them. The germline V gene encodes CDR1 SGHVS and CDR2 FQNEAQ. Written as DNA, the CDR3 is TGTGCCAGCAGCTTTAGTAGGCCGGGCGCAACTAATGAAAAACTGTTTTTT. Its protein product is CASSFSRPGATNEKLFF. Together with reference TRBV7-8 and TRBJ1-4, the CDR3 gives the full variable domain: GAGVSQSPRYKVAKRGQDVALRCDPISGHVSLFWYQQALGQGPEFLTYFQNEAQLDKSGLPSDRFFAERPEGSVSTLKIQRTQQEDSAVYLCASSFSRPGATNEKLFFGSGTQLSVL.

This chain uses TRBV5-1 with TRBJ2-3, with 7 positions matching TRBD1. Germline lookup yields CDR1 SGHRS and CDR2 YFSETQ. V shed 3 bases and J 3 bases; nucleotides not matched to a gene: 7. The CDR3 has 15 amino acids. The CDR3 DNA follows: TGCGCCAGCAGCTGGTCAGGGGGTTGGACAGATACGCAGTATTTT. Translation gives CASSWSGGWTDTQYF.

The chain couples TRBV2 to TRBJ1-2, with no clear D. Trimming removed 6 bases at V and 2 bases at J, with 13 bases between. Germline lookup yields CDR1 SNHLY and CDR2 FYNNEI. The CDR3 runs to 14 residues. CDR3 amino acids: CASRERPGNYGYTF. In DNA form, the CDR3 reads TGTGCCAGCAGAGAAAGACCGGGAAACTATGGCTACACCTTC.

This clone has a single count. This chain connects TRBV5-1 to TRBJ1-1, with a possible D match to TRBD1 (5 bases). Germline V gene data show CDR1 as SGHRS and CDR2 as YFSETQ. V shed 2 bases and J shed 4 bases, with 12 bases lying between them. This CDR3 has 14 residues. In DNA, the CDR3 is TGCGCCAGCAGCTTTGACCCTGGGGGCACTGAAGCTTTCTTT. Its protein is CASSFDPGGTEAFF.

This clone was counted once. The chain uses TRBV6-5 and TRBJ2-7, with 7 positions matching TRBD1. In germline, CDR1 is MNHEY, CDR2 SVGAGI. This CDR3 region has 14 residues. After removal of 4 bases from V and 6 bases from J, the junction contained 9 bases not matched to a gene. CDR3 nucleotides: TGTGCCAGCAGTTTGACAAAGACAGGGACCGAGCAGTACTTC. It yields the protein CASSLTKTGTEQYF.

This chain's CDR3 is CASSQRSGEGEAFF. The CDR3 bases are TGTGCCAGCAGCCAGAGGTCGGGAGAGGGCGAAGCTTTCTTT. J is TRBJ1-1 and V is TRBV14; D is ambiguous. Between the trimmed V and J ends, which lost 3 bases and 8 bases, there was a span of 16 bases. The germline V gene has CDR1 SGHDN and CDR2 FVKESK. The CDR3 runs 14 residues.

The V gene is TRBV6-5, the J gene TRBJ1-5; 8 bases are a match to TRBD1. Germline V CDR1 and CDR2: MNHEY, SVGAGI. The CDR3 spans 15 residues. J gave up 4 bases and V 10 bases, and 12 bases lay outside the gene matches. CDR3 coding DNA: TGTGCCACTATTCGAGGACAGGGAACGAATCAGCCCCAGCATTTT. Its protein is CATIRGQGTNQPQHF.

The chain has TRBV27 and TRBJ1-1, with no clear D. Trimming took 2 bases from V and 5 from J, leaving 12 bases between them. Germline V CDR1 and CDR2: MNHEY, SMNVEV (reference sequence). This CDR3 region has 14 residues. The CDR3 here is CASSLIIGKTEAFF. DNA for the CDR3: TGTGCCAGCAGTTTAATAATTGGCAAAACTGAAGCTTTCTTT.

This sequence joins TRBV6-5 and TRBJ1-5, with TRBD1 matching 8 bases. Per germline, CDR1 MNHEY and CDR2 SVGAGI. The CDR3 runs 14 residues. V dropped 2 bases and J dropped 7; count of bases not matched to a gene: 4. This CDR3 is CASSYTYRGQPQHF. The CDR3 nucleotides are TGTGCCAGCAGTTACACATACAGGGGGCAGCCCCAGCATTTT.

The V gene is TRBV6-6, the J gene TRBJ1-1, with D possibly being TRBD1 (6 bases). Per the germline V gene, CDR1 is MNHNY and CDR2 is SVGAGI (reference sequence). The CDR3 covers 15 residues. V was clipped by 0 bases and J by 3 bases, with 11 bases between them. CDR3 DNA: TGTGCCAGCAGTTACTCGCGAGGGGGGGACACTGAAGCTTTCTTT. Translation: CASSYSRGGDTEAFF.

The rearrangement links TRBV5-8 to TRBJ2-1, with 7 bases lining up with TRBD2. The ends lost 6 bases at V and 10 bases at J; junction bases unmatched: 10. Germline V gives CDR1 SGHTS, CDR2 YDEGEE. The CDR3 has 13 residues. In DNA, the CDR3 is TGTGCCAGCAACTCTCTAGCGGCACCAGAGCAGTTCTTC. Translation gives CASNSLAAPEQFF. Full variable domain (outside the CDR3, taken from reference TRBV5-8 and TRBJ2-1): EAGVTQSPTHLIKTRGQQATLRCSPISGHTSVYWYQQALGLGLQFLLWYDEGEERNRGNFPPRFSGRQFPNYSSELNVNALELEDSALYLCASNSLAAPEQFFGPGTRLTVL.